The clone carrying this TCR beta chain appeared many times. The antigen remains undetermined. Read sequence stops 3 residues before the CDR3 end, and the germline J gene provides the missing end. This sample is drawn from a study of T cell clonality in common variable immunodeficiency. Sequencing used immunoSEQ multiplex PCR; TCRdb keeps in-frame clones, though not all of them. The sample is made up of tens of thousands of clones, none counted only once. The germline V gene has CDR1 SEHNR and CDR2 FQNEAQ (reference sequence). The CDR3 runs 14 residues. V lost 5 bases and J lost 8; bases outside the gene matches: 6. Regarding the study as a whole: Common variable immunodeficiency TCR beta sequences reportedly had fewer deletions and N-nucleotide insertions.

The chain links TRBV7-9 to TRBJ1-4; 9 positions agree with TRBD1. The TCR was taken from a person aged 18 to 70 in good health. Material: peripheral blood mononuclear cells. CDR3 amino acids: CASSRGQGGEKLFF. The sequenced part of the CDR3 DNA is TGTGCCAGCAGCCGGGGACAGGGAGGAGAAAAA.